This T cell receptor beta chain stems from a study of shared clonotypes between healthy human individuals. Sequencing used immunoSEQ multiplex PCR; TCRdb keeps in-frame clones, though not all of them. The sample records roughly 1,600,000 clones, around 98.5% being singletons. Sample: naive CD4+ T cells sorted from blood. Subset meaning: CD45RA+ positively selected. The TCR sequence derives from a man aged 25 to 40 in good health.

The CDR3 here is CASSRDGVQYEQYF. DNA for the CDR3: TGTGCCAGCAGTAGGGACGGCGTCCAATACGAGCAGTACTTC. The chain combines TRBV6-1 with TRBJ2-7; D might be TRBD1 or TRBD2, each matching 5 bases. The CDR3 has 14 residues. Germline CDR1 is MNHNS and CDR2 is SASEGT. The ends were cut back, 5 bases at V and 4 bases at J, with 15 bases in the middle.